This note documents a single T cell receptor beta chain sequence. Its target antigen remains unknown. No much larger clonotype is one base removed from it; base qualities were not supplied. This sample is drawn from a study of PD-1 blockade in classical Hodgkin lymphoma (TCRdb year 2020). Background for the entire study: Nivolumab dosing was 3 mg/kg intravenously every 2 weeks, continuing until either disease progression or unacceptable toxicity. The study used TCR beta sequencing and CyTOF to define a peripheral blood immune signature of response to PD-1 blockade in classical Hodgkin lymphoma.

CDR1 and CDR2, per the germline V gene (reference sequence), are SEHNR and FQNEAQ. Trimming leaves V shorter by 1 base and J shorter by 1 base, with the junction holding 2 bases beyond the gene matches. The CDR3, cysteine through phenylalanine, is 15 amino acids long. Of all the DNA, just the CDR3 is kept, 45 bases in frame from base 1. Genomic DNA was isolated using the Qiagen DNeasy kit from unsorted PBMCs as well as from negatively selected CD4+ and CD8+ fractions. TCR beta CDR3 regions were subjected to amplification by immunoSEQ multiplex PCR with primers that anneal to V and J segments. A synthetic immune receptor repertoire was used to minimize amplification bias, and any residual bias was removed computationally once sequencing was done. Processing in the source paper ran as follows. Custom Python scripts were used to quantify repertoire diversity as the Shannon entropy index. Unsorted, CD4+ and CD8+ repertoires were analyzed separately, except for combined analyses in which CD4+ and CD8+ sequences were merged in silico. Clonal expansion was defined as a frequency increase of at least 2-fold after treatment compared with C1D1, and clones undetected at baseline were assigned a pseudocount of 0.5. Singleton clones were defined as clones with 0 or 1 copy at C1D1, and non-singleton clones were defined as clones with 2 or more copies. Clones expanded in unsorted samples were assigned a CD4+, CD8+ or unknown annotation through matching of protein sequences in sorted samples from the same patient. Wilcoxon tests were applied to paired samples to test diversity changes from C1D1 to C4D1. In TCRdb, the immuneACCESS table is reduced to in-frame sequences with V and J assigned. These tables do not hold every clone; where another copy was compared, an unresolved V gene accounts for under half, and the others remain unexplained. The V and J calls and clone size were taken over from that table, and D and trimming were inferred from the DNA. Here the sample has about 9,800 clones; around 70% occur a single time. Of the sample, roughly 10% is held by the ten largest clones.

The sample's time point label, decoded: cycle 4 day 1 (C4D1), after 6 weeks of nivolumab. Every trial patient had relapsed following autologous stem cell transplantation, and prior brentuximab vedotin exposure was what differed among cohorts A, B and C. Magnetic negative selection with a Miltenyi CD8+ T cell isolation kit was used to purify CD8+ T cells from thawed PBMCs. A total of around 59 patients with relapsed/refractory classical Hodgkin lymphoma made up the trial cohort, and each patient's best overall response was complete response, partial response or progressive disease. Trial patients were treated with single-agent nivolumab in the multi-cohort phase II CheckMate 205 trial. An independent review committee assessed best overall response by applying the 2007 International Working Group response criteria. Trial PBMCs were collected just before the start of nivolumab (C1D1) and during therapy at cycle 2 day 1 and cycle 4 day 1. Peripheral blood was collected in 8 mL Vacutainer Cell Preparation Tubes, from which PBMCs were isolated by centrifugation and then cryopreserved. Purified CD4+ and CD8+ fractions were prepared only for cases with an additional available PBMC sample. Magnetically labelled cells were depleted on LS columns in a quadroMACS separator, and the flow-through was collected as the purified fraction.

On the study overall, not on this receptor specifically: Patients starting nivolumab less than 1 year after ASCT had lower diversity and were excluded from later analyses to avoid confounding by immune reconstitution. A significant rise by C4D1 was seen in CD4+ but not CD8+ TCR diversity (p=0.0027 vs p=0.16), with the rise being most apparent in complete responders (p=0.02). Baseline TCR diversity was reported to be lower in newly diagnosed patients than in healthy donors, and even lower in relapsed/refractory patients. The study was restricted to a single clinical trial cohort, and the causes of repertoire differences, possibly disease activity or prior therapy, were left undefined. Among trial patients, those achieving complete response had baseline diversity similar to that of newly diagnosed patients, while diversity was significantly lower in partial responders and progressors.

This clonotype was obtained from a human donor with classical Hodgkin lymphoma. Sequences were derived from CD8+ T cells from blood, sampled before the fourth cycle of nivolumab. The V and J segments used are TRBV7-9 and TRBJ2-3, with 7 bases matching TRBD2. The CDR3 is CASSLEAGGTDTQYF. At the DNA level, the sequence is TGTGCCAGCAGCTTAGAGGCGGGGGGCACAGATACGCAGTATTTT.